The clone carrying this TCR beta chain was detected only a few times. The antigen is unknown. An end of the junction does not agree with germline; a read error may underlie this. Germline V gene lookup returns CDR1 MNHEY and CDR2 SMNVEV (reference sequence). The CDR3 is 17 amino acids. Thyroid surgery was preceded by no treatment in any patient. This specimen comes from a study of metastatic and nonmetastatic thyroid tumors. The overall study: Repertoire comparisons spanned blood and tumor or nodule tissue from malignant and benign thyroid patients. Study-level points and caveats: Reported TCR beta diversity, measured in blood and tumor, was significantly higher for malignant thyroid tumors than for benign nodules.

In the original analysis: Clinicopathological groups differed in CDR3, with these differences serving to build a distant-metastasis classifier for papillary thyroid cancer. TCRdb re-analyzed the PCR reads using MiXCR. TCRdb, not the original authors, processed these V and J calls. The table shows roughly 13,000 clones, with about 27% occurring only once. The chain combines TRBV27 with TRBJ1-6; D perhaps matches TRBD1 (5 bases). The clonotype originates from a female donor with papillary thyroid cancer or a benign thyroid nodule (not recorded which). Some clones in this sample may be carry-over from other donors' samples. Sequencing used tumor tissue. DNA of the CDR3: TGTGCCAGCAGTTTAAGGGCGCGGGGCGAAGGCAATTCACCCCCCCACTTT. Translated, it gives CASSLRARGEGNSPPHF.